The entry below gives a single T cell receptor beta chain sequence along with its context. Its target is unknown. The study sorted every CD8+ T cell subset in triplicate at 300,000 to 350,000 cells each. Libraries of TRB cDNA were made by 5' RACE and carried UMIs. For each CDR3 protein, TCRdb gives one entry from its re-call of the 5' RACE reads, without DNA. The sample table sets out tens of thousands of distinct CDR3 sequences. The data stem from a study of CXCR3-negative and CXCR3-positive naive CD8 T cells. Study in general: Around 130 million TRB reads in total, about 1.5 +/- 0.3 million per library.

Germline V CDR1 and CDR2: SGHRS, YFSETQ. CDR3 length: 13 residues. General study points: Memory CD8+ cells showed much lower diversity, while both naive subsets displayed comparably high diversity. For CXCR3-positive naive cells, TRB CDR3s were more hydrophobic than those of CXCR3-negative naive cells.

This clonotype was obtained from a human donor in good health. Some clones in this sample may be carry-over from other donors' samples. Sequencing was carried out using naive CXCR3+ CD8+ T cells from blood. Noted subset: CD45RO-CCR7+CD27+CD95- naive CD8+ T cells expressing CXCR3 (TNR3+). The chain employs TRBV5-1 and TRBJ2-7; TCRdb returns TRBD1, unconfirmable since there is no DNA. The chain's CDR3 is CASSPPGVREQYF.